This T cell receptor (beta chain) was found in a study of beta chain features in type 1 diabetes. Across the whole study: The patients were much like the healthy donors in age, gender and cell yields.

Reverse transcription of all isolated RNA meant that expressed TCRB transcripts were sequenced. Generated by immunoSEQ multiplex PCR, the TCRdb table keeps only in-frame clones and is missing some. The sample consists of hundreds of thousands of clones, around an eighth of them appearing once. CD45RO/CCR7/CD25/CD127/CD95/CD27 separated CD4+ naive, central memory, regulatory and stem cell-like memory cells by sorting. This CDR3 is 12 amino acids long. The germline gives CDR1 SGHRS, CDR2 YFSETQ. Trimming pared 4 bases from V and 4 bases from J, leaving 8 bases between. Whole-study results and caveats: A potential PCR bias toward shorter templates would be equal in patient and control samples. A greater similarity of naive, central memory and Treg TCRB repertoires was seen among patients than among healthy donors. A moderate, significant TCRB CDR3 shortening appeared in type 1 diabetes across four CD4+ subsets.

With regard to this clone: Antigen specificity is unknown.

This chain uses TRBV5-1 with TRBJ1-2; the D is unclear. The clonotype originates from a woman younger than 30 with type 1 diabetes. The sample consisted of naive CD4+ T cells from blood. The DNA of the CDR3 is TGCGCCAGCAGCCCGGGGAGCTATGGCTACACCTTC. It codes for CASSPGSYGYTF.